This T cell receptor beta chain derives from a study of blood T cells in healthy people across ages. Through a sample-barcoded 5' primer and a J-beta primer mix, a second PCR was run for roughly 6 to 11 cycles. TCRdb reprocessed the 5' RACE reads via MiXCR and lists one record per CDR3 protein. The profile shows 800,000 or so distinct CDR3 sequences, around 25% of them singletons. Only a few counts were recorded for this clonotype. The donors, healthy Caucasians from Russia, were aged about 6 to 90. Isolation yielded PBMCs, at least 7 million per sample, in every case. Germline values: CDR1 SEHNR, CDR2 FQNEAQ (reference sequence). This CDR3 spans 16 amino acids. The V gene lost 1 base and the J gene lost 4 bases, with 16 bases spanning the gap. This sample was also put to use in a study of T cells of mothers and their children. Turning to that study: Donation came from three healthy Caucasian mothers together with their six children. The TCR beta CDR3 read count exceeded 8.5 million for each mother and was some 3.1 million for each child.

This clonotype was obtained from a boy younger than 18 in good health. Sequencing was done on a sample of blood. The chain recombines TRBV7-9 with TRBJ2-5; the D gene is possibly TRBD2 (6 bases). This CDR3 reads CASSLVAAGRGETQYF. The CDR3, as DNA: TGTGCCAGCAGCTTAGTAGCGGCAGGACGAGGAGAGACCCAGTACTTC.